This T cell receptor (beta chain) was profiled in a study of blood T cell repertoires in COVID-19. This clone was recorded only once. From germline, CDR1 is SEHNR and CDR2 FQNEAQ (reference sequence). V was pared by 5 bases and J by 5 bases, with 7 bases of the junction left unmatched. CDR3 length: 15 residues. Here immunoSEQ multiplex PCR was the method, and the copy in TCRdb shows in-frame clones only, minus some. The sample carries approximately 320,000 clones, approximately 90% recorded once. The source material was PBMCs or T cells enriched from blood (not recorded which). The V call is TRBV7-9, the J call TRBJ1-4; 8 nucleotides line up with TRBD1. The clonotype comes from a young woman who had recovered from COVID-19. The CDR3 here is CASSPRQGLNEKLFF. The CDR3 DNA sequence: TGTGCCAGCAGCCCCCGACAGGGGCTAAATGAAAAACTGTTTTTT.